This T cell receptor (beta chain) was found in a study of graft-versus-host responses after intestinal transplantation. As for the study in general: Recipients uniformly received anti-thymocyte globulin induction, followed by tacrolimus and steroids for about 3 years.

Points from the study as a whole: GvH clones appeared in recipient marrow, some first in ileum or blood. The highest levels of circulating GvH clones went along with early declines in HvG clones after transplant. Patients with graft-donor T cell macrochimerism had high graft-versus-host to host-versus-graft clonal ratios in allografts.

Sequencing was performed with immunoSEQ multiplex PCR; in TCRdb, only in-frame clones are kept and a portion is missing. This sample carries about 88,000 clones, 85% to 95% of them seen once, and the ten largest clones take about 0.38%. About this clone: The antigen is undetermined.

Germline V lookup: CDR1 LNHDA, CDR2 SQIVND (reference sequence). V lost 7 bases to trimming and J lost 3 bases; unmatched junction nucleotides: 3. The CDR3 covers 13 residues. This receptor was obtained from a human donor who was the organ donor for an intestinal transplant. The chain has TRBV19 and TRBJ1-1; 9 nucleotides line up with TRBD1. Material: unstimulated CD4+ T cells sorted from spleen or lymph node cells, obtained before transplant. CDR3 amino acids: CASTGQGYTEAFF. The CDR3 DNA sequence: TGTGCCAGTACGGGACAGGGATACACTGAAGCTTTCTTT.